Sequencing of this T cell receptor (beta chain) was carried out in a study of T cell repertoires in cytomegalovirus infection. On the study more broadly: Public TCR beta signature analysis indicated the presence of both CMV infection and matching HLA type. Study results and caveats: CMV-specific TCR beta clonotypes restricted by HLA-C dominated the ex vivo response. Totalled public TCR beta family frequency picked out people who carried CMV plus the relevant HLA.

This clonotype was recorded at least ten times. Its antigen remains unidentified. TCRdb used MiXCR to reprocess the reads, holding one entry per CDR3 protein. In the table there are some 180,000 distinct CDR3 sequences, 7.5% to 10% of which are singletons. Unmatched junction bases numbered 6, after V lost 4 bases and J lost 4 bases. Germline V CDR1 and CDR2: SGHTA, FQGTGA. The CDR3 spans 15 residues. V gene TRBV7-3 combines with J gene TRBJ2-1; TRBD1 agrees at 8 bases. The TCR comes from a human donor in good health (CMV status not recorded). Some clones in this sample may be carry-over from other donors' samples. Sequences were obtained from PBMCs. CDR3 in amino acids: CASSSDRDRYNEQFF. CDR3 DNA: TGTGCCAGCAGCTCAGACCGGGACAGGTACAATGAGCAGTTCTTC.